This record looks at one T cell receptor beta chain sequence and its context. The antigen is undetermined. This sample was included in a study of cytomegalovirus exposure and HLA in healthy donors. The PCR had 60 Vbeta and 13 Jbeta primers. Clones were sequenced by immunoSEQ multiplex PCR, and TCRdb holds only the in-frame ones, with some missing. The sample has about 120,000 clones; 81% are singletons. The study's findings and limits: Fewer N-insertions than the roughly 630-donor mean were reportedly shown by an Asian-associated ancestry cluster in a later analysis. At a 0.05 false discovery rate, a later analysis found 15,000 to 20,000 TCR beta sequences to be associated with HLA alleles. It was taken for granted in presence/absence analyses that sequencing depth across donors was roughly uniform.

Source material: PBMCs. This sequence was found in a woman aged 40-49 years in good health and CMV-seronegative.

The DNA of the CDR3 is TGTGCCAGCAGCAGGGGACAGGGTTTTGGCTACACCTTC. This codes for CASSRGQGFGYTF. This chain uses TRBV11-2 with TRBJ1-2; TRBD1 agrees at 9 bases. Germline CDR1 is SGHAT and CDR2 is FQNNGV. The CDR3 contains 13 residues. The ends lost 5 bases at V and 7 bases at J; junction bases unmatched: 5.